A selection of T cell receptor beta chains follows, all from one sample in a study of OX40 agonist ivuxolimab in advanced cancers. Assay used: immunoSEQ multiplex PCR; TCRdb lists only in-frame clones, some missing. The repertoire holds about 100,000 clones, with 75% to 95% as singletons. Material: CD4+ or CD8+ T cells sorted from blood, obtained in a trial of the OX40 agonist ivuxolimab. The origin of the receptors is an adult with an advanced solid tumor such as melanoma, head and neck, liver or kidney cancer. CDR3s include the opening cysteine and the closing phenylalanine or tryptophan. Each record gives: clone size, D gene, J gene, V gene, CDR3 protein, CDR3 DNA. D genes are given only for firm matches. For some rows the clone size is stated as once, few or many, or as a class when expanded; others skip it.

abundance: NA
d_gene: TRBD1
j_gene: TRBJ2-5
v_gene: TRBV5-1
CDR3aa: CASSLGTGVLQETQYF
CDR3nt: TGCGCCAGCAGCTTGGGTACAGGGGTGCTCCAAGAGACCCAGTACTTC

abundance: NA
d_gene: NA
j_gene: TRBJ1-1
v_gene: TRBV5-1
CDR3aa: CASSRGGDDTEAFF
CDR3nt: TGCGCCAGCAGCAGGGGAGGGGACGACACTGAAGCTTTCTTT

abundance: NA
d_gene: TRBD1
j_gene: TRBJ1-2
v_gene: TRBV5-1
CDR3aa: CASSSNPDRVNGYTF
CDR3nt: TGCGCCAGCAGCTCGAACCCGGACAGGGTAAATGGCTACACCTTC

abundance: NA
d_gene: TRBD1
j_gene: TRBJ1-4
v_gene: TRBV19
CDR3aa: CASSHRGEVGQATNEKLFF
CDR3nt: TGTGCCAGTAGCCACAGGGGAGAAGTTGGCCAAGCAACTAATGAAAAACTGTTTTTT

abundance: NA
d_gene: NA
j_gene: TRBJ1-6
v_gene: TRBV5-4
CDR3aa: CASSLARGLDFYNSPLHF
CDR3nt: TGTGCCAGCAGCTTGGCGCGGGGACTAGACTTCTATAATTCACCCCTCCACTTT

abundance: NA
d_gene: TRBD2
j_gene: TRBJ2-5
v_gene: TRBV19
CDR3aa: CASSTTSGGSLDQYF
CDR3nt: TGTGCCAGTAGTACGACTAGCGGGGGCTCATTGGACCAGTACTTC

abundance: NA
d_gene: NA
j_gene: TRBJ1-1
v_gene: TRBV7-6
CDR3aa: CASSLVAGQANTEAFF
CDR3nt: TGTGCCAGCAGCTTAGTAGCTGGGCAGGCGAACACTGAAGCTTTCTTT

abundance: NA
d_gene: NA
j_gene: TRBJ1-1
v_gene: TRBV6-6
CDR3aa: CASRASGTPNTEAFF
CDR3nt: TGTGCCAGCAGGGCCTCGGGGACCCCGAACACTGAAGCTTTCTTT

abundance: NA
d_gene: NA
j_gene: TRBJ2-3
v_gene: TRBV6-1
CDR3aa: CASSSPQYTDTQYF
CDR3nt: TGTGCCAGCAGTTCTCCCCAGTACACAGATACGCAGTATTTT

abundance: NA
d_gene: TRBD2
j_gene: TRBJ2-5
v_gene: TRBV5-4
CDR3aa: CASSLAGGLQETQYF
CDR3nt: TGTGCCAGCAGCTTAGCGGGGGGACTCCAAGAGACCCAGTACTTC

abundance: NA
d_gene: TRBD2
j_gene: TRBJ2-1
v_gene: TRBV7-3
CDR3aa: CASSLSSPGLENEQFF
CDR3nt: TGTGCCAGCAGCTTAAGTTCCCCGGGACTAGAAAATGAGCAGTTCTTC

abundance: NA
d_gene: NA
j_gene: TRBJ2-5
v_gene: TRBV30
CDR3aa: CAWSTGLEETQYF
CDR3nt: TGTGCCTGGTCTACCGGACTGGAGGAGACCCAGTACTTC

abundance: NA
d_gene: TRBD1
j_gene: TRBJ2-7
v_gene: TRBV19
CDR3aa: CASNGQGTYEQYF
CDR3nt: TGTGCCAGTAACGGACAGGGGACATACGAGCAGTACTTC

abundance: NA
d_gene: NA
j_gene: TRBJ2-7
v_gene: TRBV11-2
CDR3aa: CASSLGAPGTSYEQYF
CDR3nt: TGTGCCAGCAGCTTGGGGGCGCCGGGTACATCCTACGAGCAGTACTTC

abundance: few
d_gene: NA
j_gene: TRBJ2-3
v_gene: TRBV7-9
CDR3aa: CASSPETDTQYF
CDR3nt: TGTGCCAGCAGCCCGGAAACAGATACGCAGTATTTT

abundance: NA
d_gene: NA
j_gene: TRBJ1-1
v_gene: TRBV27
CDR3aa: CASSLSPRGAEAFF
CDR3nt: TGTGCCAGCAGTTTATCCCCAAGAGGCGCTGAAGCTTTCTTT

abundance: NA
d_gene: NA
j_gene: TRBJ2-1
v_gene: TRBV5-1
CDR3aa: CASSSEPGLYNEQFF
CDR3nt: TGCGCCAGCAGCTCCGAACCAGGACTCTACAATGAGCAGTTCTTC

abundance: NA
d_gene: TRBD1
j_gene: TRBJ2-3
v_gene: TRBV10-3
CDR3aa: CAIQTGDTDTQYF
CDR3nt: TGTGCCATCCAGACAGGGGACACAGATACGCAGTATTTT

abundance: NA
d_gene: NA
j_gene: TRBJ2-7
v_gene: TRBV5-1
CDR3aa: CASSGGTPRSEQYF
CDR3nt: TGCGCCAGCAGCGGCGGGACCCCTCGCTCTGAGCAGTACTTC

abundance: NA
d_gene: TRBD1
j_gene: TRBJ1-5
v_gene: TRBV7-2
CDR3aa: CASSLESGGGQPQHF
CDR3nt: TGTGCCAGCAGCTTAGAGTCAGGGGGCGGTCAGCCCCAGCATTTT

abundance: NA
d_gene: NA
j_gene: TRBJ1-2
v_gene: TRBV11-1
CDR3aa: CASSLAYSGYGYTF
CDR3nt: TGTGCCAGCAGCTTAGCCTACAGTGGCTATGGCTACACCTTC

abundance: NA
d_gene: TRBD1
j_gene: TRBJ1-6
v_gene: TRBV7-9
CDR3aa: CASSLAGQGGSPLHF
CDR3nt: TGTGCCAGCAGCTTAGCGGGACAGGGAGGGTCACCCCTCCACTTT

abundance: NA
d_gene: NA
j_gene: TRBJ2-2
v_gene: TRBV30
CDR3aa: CAWSDWRALANTGELFF
CDR3nt: TGTGCCTGGAGTGATTGGAGGGCCCTCGCGAACACCGGGGAGCTGTTTTTT

abundance: NA
d_gene: NA
j_gene: TRBJ1-1
v_gene: TRBV30
CDR3aa: CAWSVHKGSGTEAFF
CDR3nt: TGTGCCTGGAGTGTACATAAGGGTTCGGGCACTGAAGCTTTCTTT

abundance: NA
d_gene: TRBD2
j_gene: TRBJ2-2
v_gene: TRBV6-5
CDR3aa: CASSSPGTSVGELFF
CDR3nt: TGTGCCAGCAGTTCACCTGGGACTAGCGTCGGGGAGCTGTTTTTT

abundance: NA
d_gene: TRBD2
j_gene: TRBJ2-5
v_gene: TRBV11-3
CDR3aa: CASSLDSATSAGGETTQYF
CDR3nt: TGTGCCAGCAGCTTAGATTCGGCTACTTCGGCGGGGGGAGAAACAACCCAGTACTTC

abundance: NA
d_gene: TRBD1
j_gene: TRBJ1-1
v_gene: TRBV6-1
CDR3aa: CASRQGVNTEAFF
CDR3nt: TGTGCCAGCAGGCAGGGGGTTAACACTGAAGCTTTCTTT

abundance: once
d_gene: TRBD2
j_gene: TRBJ2-1
v_gene: TRBV5-4
CDR3aa: CASSGTSGTYNEQFF
CDR3nt: TGTGCCAGCAGCGGGACTAGCGGGACCTACAATGAGCAGTTCTTC

abundance: NA
d_gene: TRBD2
j_gene: TRBJ2-7
v_gene: TRBV11-2
CDR3aa: CASSRTSGAYEQYF
CDR3nt: TGTGCCAGCAGCCGGACTAGCGGGGCCTACGAGCAGTACTTC

abundance: NA
d_gene: TRBD2
j_gene: TRBJ2-3
v_gene: TRBV12-5
CDR3aa: CASGPASGSSPDTQYF
CDR3nt: TGTGCTAGTGGACCCGCTAGCGGGAGCTCCCCAGATACGCAGTATTTT

abundance: NA
d_gene: NA
j_gene: TRBJ1-5
v_gene: TRBV30
CDR3aa: CAWSRGQSGNQPQHF
CDR3nt: TGTGCCTGGAGTCGTGGACAGTCGGGCAATCAGCCCCAGCATTTT

abundance: NA
d_gene: NA
j_gene: TRBJ1-1
v_gene: TRBV5-1
CDR3aa: CASSRGDGRLNTEAFF
CDR3nt: TGCGCCAGCAGCAGGGGCGACGGGCGGTTGAACACTGAAGCTTTCTTT

abundance: NA
d_gene: NA
j_gene: TRBJ2-7
v_gene: TRBV5-4
CDR3aa: CASSLGGDYLGQYF
CDR3nt: TGTGCCAGCAGCTTAGGGGGGGACTACCTCGGGCAGTACTTC

abundance: NA
d_gene: NA
j_gene: TRBJ2-2
v_gene: TRBV7-9
CDR3aa: CASKNLAGTGELFF
CDR3nt: TGTGCCAGCAAGAACCTGGCGGGAACCGGGGAGCTGTTTTTT

abundance: NA
d_gene: TRBD2
j_gene: TRBJ2-1
v_gene: TRBV7-3
CDR3aa: CASSPKVGLAEEQFF
CDR3nt: TGTGCCAGCAGCCCTAAAGTCGGACTAGCGGAAGAGCAGTTCTTC

abundance: NA
d_gene: TRBD1
j_gene: TRBJ2-7
v_gene: TRBV6-1
CDR3aa: CASSRHRGWEDEQYF
CDR3nt: TGTGCCAGCAGTCGCCACAGGGGGTGGGAGGACGAGCAGTACTTC

abundance: NA
d_gene: NA
j_gene: TRBJ2-3
v_gene: TRBV5-6
CDR3aa: CASSSRRASRGDGDTQYF
CDR3nt: TGTGCCAGCAGCTCCCGGAGAGCTAGCAGGGGGGACGGAGATACGCAGTATTTT

abundance: NA
d_gene: NA
j_gene: TRBJ1-3
v_gene: TRBV19
CDR3aa: CASNMGGSGNTIYF
CDR3nt: TGTGCCAGTAACATGGGCGGCTCTGGAAACACCATATATTTT

abundance: NA
d_gene: TRBD1
j_gene: TRBJ1-2
v_gene: TRBV27
CDR3aa: CASSLDRDFYGYTF
CDR3nt: TGTGCCAGCAGCCTAGACAGGGACTTTTATGGCTACACCTTC

abundance: NA
d_gene: NA
j_gene: TRBJ1-1
v_gene: TRBV29-1
CDR3aa: CSVDFGVGEAFF
CDR3nt: TGCAGCGTTGATTTCGGTGTAGGTGAAGCTTTCTTT

abundance: NA
d_gene: TRBD1
j_gene: TRBJ1-2
v_gene: TRBV5-1
CDR3aa: CASSSTGSYGYTF
CDR3nt: TGCGCCAGCAGCTCGACAGGGAGCTATGGCTACACCTTC

abundance: NA
d_gene: TRBD2
j_gene: TRBJ2-7
v_gene: TRBV6-5
CDR3aa: CATLGDWDYEQYF
CDR3nt: TGTGCCACCTTGGGGGACTGGGACTATGAGCAGTACTTC

abundance: NA
d_gene: NA
j_gene: TRBJ2-3
v_gene: TRBV19
CDR3aa: CASLDGGGTDTQYF
CDR3nt: TGTGCCAGTCTGGACGGAGGAGGGACAGATACGCAGTATTTT

abundance: NA
d_gene: TRBD1
j_gene: TRBJ1-4
v_gene: TRBV27
CDR3aa: CASKRDRAEKLFF
CDR3nt: TGTGCCAGCAAACGGGACAGGGCGGAAAAACTGTTTTTT

abundance: NA
d_gene: TRBD1
j_gene: TRBJ2-5
v_gene: TRBV5-4
CDR3aa: CASSSKTGKRETQYF
CDR3nt: TGTGCCAGCAGTTCCAAGACAGGGAAGAGAGAGACCCAGTACTTC

abundance: NA
d_gene: TRBD1
j_gene: TRBJ1-2
v_gene: TRBV2
CDR3aa: CASQGVNGYTF
CDR3nt: TGTGCCAGCCAGGGGGTTAACGGCTACACCTTC

abundance: NA
d_gene: NA
j_gene: TRBJ1-3
v_gene: TRBV10-3
CDR3aa: CAISESLEGNTIYF
CDR3nt: TGTGCCATCAGTGAGTCGTTGGAGGGTAACACCATATATTTT

abundance: NA
d_gene: NA
j_gene: TRBJ2-2
v_gene: TRBV5-1
CDR3aa: CASSLAGGTENTGELFF
CDR3nt: TGCGCCAGCAGCTTGGCGGGTGGAACGGAGAACACCGGGGAGCTGTTTTTT

abundance: NA
d_gene: NA
j_gene: TRBJ1-1
v_gene: TRBV19
CDR3aa: CASSRSGNTEAFF
CDR3nt: TGTGCCAGTAGTAGATCAGGGAACACTGAAGCTTTCTTT

abundance: NA
d_gene: NA
j_gene: TRBJ2-2
v_gene: TRBV9
CDR3aa: CASSLTWGGTGELFF
CDR3nt: TGTGCCAGCAGCCTCACCTGGGGTGGGACCGGGGAGCTGTTTTTT

abundance: NA
d_gene: NA
j_gene: TRBJ1-6
v_gene: TRBV30
CDR3aa: CAWTPARVLRGGSYNSPLHF
CDR3nt: TGTGCCTGGACCCCAGCACGTGTCCTAAGAGGGGGATCCTATAATTCACCCCTCCACTTT

abundance: NA
d_gene: TRBD1
j_gene: TRBJ1-5
v_gene: TRBV15
CDR3aa: CATSSGGGNQPQHF
CDR3nt: TGTGCCACCAGCTCAGGGGGGGGCAATCAGCCCCAGCATTTT

abundance: NA
d_gene: TRBD2
j_gene: TRBJ2-1
v_gene: TRBV19
CDR3aa: CASSTLAGDENEQFF
CDR3nt: TGTGCCAGTAGTACCCTAGCGGGAGACGAGAATGAGCAGTTCTTC